This T cell receptor beta chain was obtained from a study of human T cells and chemical hapten exposure (dated by TCRdb to about 2021). Background on the whole study: For sensitization, 2% DPC in acetone was applied to a roughly 2 cm by roughly 2 cm area of upper inner arm skin. Libraries were pooled for sequencing, and per-sample TCR yields varied mainly because of small differences in library volumes within the pool. The patient cohort, mostly female, included alopecia areata with under or over 50% scalp involvement, alopecia totalis and alopecia universalis. Some 29 alopecia patients provided blood for TCR sequencing at one to four time points (pre-sensitization, 2, 6 and 24 weeks). Patch testing on the upper back used Finn chambers containing 0.01% DPC, with scoring done after 6 days according to International Contact Dermatitis Research Group standards. Blood samples were taken from patients before sensitization (week 0) and then at 2, 6 and about 24 weeks after DPC sensitization. Patients additionally received weekly therapeutic DPC doses to the scalp throughout the roughly 26-week study period. In alopecia patients, the study followed how the peripheral blood TCR repertoire changed in vivo over primary and secondary sensitization to diphenylcyclopropenone (DPC), a hapten.

This clonotype was counted ten times or more. Its antigen specificity is not known. Base qualities are not provided; no much larger clone lies one nucleotide away. V loses 3 bases, J loses 5 bases, and the germline ends lie 8 bases apart. The cysteine opens and the phenylalanine closes a CDR3 of 12 amino acids. Here the CDR3 DNA is all that survives: 36 bases in frame from base 1. CDR1 and CDR2, per the germline V gene, are SGHVS and FNYEAQ. The library was made by RACE. The listed sequencing device is NextSeq 500. Library preparation attached unique molecular identifiers to individual cDNA molecules for quantitative, reproducible TCR counting. Both TCR alpha and TCR beta chains were sequenced from each blood RNA sample. For the original study's pipeline: Samples had a median of 95,638 TCRs, with a range from roughly 20,000 to 700,000. The Decombinator software suite was used to annotate V, J and CDR3 in the TCR reads. For the PS versus PT1 abundance plots, all samples were subsampled to the same number of TCRs (28,000). TCRs were defined as expanded if absent before sensitization and observed at least eight times at the 2-week time point. TCRdb cleaned the public reads at Q25 with fastp, built clones with MiXCR and kept in-frame beta chains. Entries are consolidated by CDR3 protein sequence, retaining the most common genes and DNA. These V and J calls originate from TCRdb's pipeline instead of the authors' own analysis. Across this sample there are tens of thousands of distinct CDR3 sequences, with roughly 9.9% seen only once. 11% to 15% of the sample is taken by the ten largest.

Sample time point, as interpreted from the label and publication: pre-sensitization, week 0. The treatment or condition label corresponds to: therapeutic diphenylcyclopropenone sensitization with weekly scalp DPC. At every patch-test visit, the blood draw took place before the patch test was put on. To be eligible, patients had to be aged 18 to 70, diagnosed with alopecia and judged suitable for DPC therapy, while pregnant patients were excluded. Total RNA was extracted from unfractionated whole blood collected in Tempus Blood RNA tubes. Overall study outcomes, separate from this receptor: Because all patients had alopecia, a presumed autoimmune disease, the immune response of the patients might differ from that of healthy individuals. Significantly more large CDR3 similarity clusters were formed by expanded TCRs than by pre-sensitization or healthy control sets, consistent with antigen-driven responses. After repeated subsampling, changes were observed in the strength of the expansion versus patch-test correlation and in the threshold at which the correlation became significant. DPC sensitization did not change the number of TCRs with a frequency above 1 in 1000, and there was no evidence of changes in global repertoire structure. Patch test score correlated positively with the number of PT1 expanded TCRs, reaching significance at thresholds 8, 16 and 32 but not at 4.

The chain is encoded by TRBV7-6 joined to TRBJ2-7; the D segment could be TRBD1, given 5 matching bases. Sequenced here: whole blood, sampled in connection with sensitization to the hapten diphenylcyclopropenone (DPC). This clonotype originated in a woman aged 35 to 49 with alopecia areata. Some clones in this sample may be carry-over from other donors' samples. For the CDR3, the sequence is CASSFQGHEQYF. The sequenced DNA: TGTGCCAGCAGCTTTCAGGGTCACGAGCAGTACTTC.